One TCR beta chain is described in this entry. These data come from a study of blood T cell repertoires in COVID-19. Authors' analysis steps: Cell counts per sample came from amplifying reference gene primers. The repertoire was sequenced with immunoSEQ multiplex PCR; TCRdb's copy has only in-frame clones and lacks some. V and J calls and clone size are those listed in that table; D and trimming were worked out from the DNA. The sample shows 300,000 to 400,000 clones, 85% to 90% of them seen only once. This CDR3 is built from 14 residues. The V end was cut by 6 bases, the J end by 6 bases, with 15 bases between. Germline V gives CDR1 SGHTA, CDR2 FQGNSA.

The chain carries TRBV7-2 and TRBJ2-1; a possible D gene is TRBD2 (7 bases). The material sequenced was PBMCs or T cells enriched from blood (not recorded which). The receptor was derived from a man younger than 35 who had recovered from COVID-19. CDR3 in amino acids: CASRRGGGPNEQFF. In DNA, the CDR3 is TGTGCCAGCAGGAGGGGGGGAGGGCCCAATGAGCAGTTCTTC.